This T cell receptor (beta chain) was profiled in a study of blood T cells in healthy people across ages. Per the germline V gene, CDR1 is MRHNA and CDR2 is SNTAGT. CDR3 length: 13 amino acids. V gave up 2 bases and J gave up 3 bases, with 4 bases separating them. Together with a sample-barcoded 5' primer, a J-beta primer mix was included in a second PCR lasting about 6 to 11 cycles. One entry per CDR3 protein results from TCRdb running MiXCR on the 5' RACE reads. The sample contains approximately 780,000 distinct CDR3 sequences, about 26% of which appear only once. The table lists this clonotype with many counts. The sample also formed part of further work on T cells of mothers and their children.

Sequenced: blood. This chain joins TRBV6-4 and TRBJ2-2, with D unclear. This TCR derives from a boy between 10 and 17 years old in good health. DNA for the CDR3: TGTGCCAGCAGTGACAGGGACACCGGGGAGCTGTTTTTT. Amino acid sequence: CASSDRDTGELFF.